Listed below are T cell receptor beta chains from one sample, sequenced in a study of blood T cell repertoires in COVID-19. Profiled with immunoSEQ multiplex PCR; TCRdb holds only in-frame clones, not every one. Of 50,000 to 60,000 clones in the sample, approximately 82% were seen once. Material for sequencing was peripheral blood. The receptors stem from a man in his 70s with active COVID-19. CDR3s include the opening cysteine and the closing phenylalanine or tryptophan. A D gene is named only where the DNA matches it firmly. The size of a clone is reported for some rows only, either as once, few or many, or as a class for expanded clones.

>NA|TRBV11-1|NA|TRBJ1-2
TGTGCCAGCAGCGCTCAGGGGCACTACAACTATGGCTACACCTTC
CASSAQGHYNYGYTF
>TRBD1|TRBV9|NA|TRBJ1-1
TGTGCCAGCAGCCCCAGGACAGGGAACACTGAAGCTTTCTTT
CASSPRTGNTEAFF
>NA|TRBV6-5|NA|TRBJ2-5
TGTGCCAGCAGTTACTTCAGGGTGGGGGAGACCCAGTACTTC
CASSYFRVGETQYF
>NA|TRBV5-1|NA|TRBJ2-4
TGCGCCAGCAGCCCCTTGCCAGACAAGGACATTCAGTACTTC
CASSPLPDKDIQYF
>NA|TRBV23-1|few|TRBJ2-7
TGCGCCAGCAGTCAAAGGGGAGGATCCTACGAGCAGTACTTC
CASSQRGGSYEQYF
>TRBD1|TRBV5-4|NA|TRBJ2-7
TGTGCCAGCAGCTTGGGGGGACAGCTCTACGAGCAGTACTTC
CASSLGGQLYEQYF
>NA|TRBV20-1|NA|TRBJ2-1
TGCAGTGCCGAGTACTACAATGAGCAGTTCTTC
CSAEYYNEQFF
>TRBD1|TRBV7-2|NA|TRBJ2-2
TGTGCCAGCAGCTCCTCCGGGACAGGGGGCGGGGGGGAGCTGTTTTTT
CASSSSGTGGGGELFF
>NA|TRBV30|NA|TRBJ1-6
TGTGCCTGGAGTGGCTTGAGCTCCTATAATTCACCCCTCCACTTT
CAWSGLSSYNSPLHF
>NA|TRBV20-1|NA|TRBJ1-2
TGCAGTGCTACTTCCCCGGCAGGGAAGGTTTTC
CSATSPAGKVF
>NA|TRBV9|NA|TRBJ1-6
TGTGCCAGCAGCGTAGAGCCAGGGGTGGGAAATTCACCCCTCCACTTT
CASSVEPGVGNSPLHF
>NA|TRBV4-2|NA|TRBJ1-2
TGTGCCAGCAGCCTAGGGAGGAACTATGGCTACACCTTC
CASSLGRNYGYTF
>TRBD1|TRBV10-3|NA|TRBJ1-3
TGTGCCAGCCAAACAGGGGGCAGCTCTGGAAACACCATATATTTT
CASQTGGSSGNTIYF
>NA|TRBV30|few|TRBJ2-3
TGTGCCTGGAGTTTCCGACTCACAGATACGCAGTATTTT
CAWSFRLTDTQYF
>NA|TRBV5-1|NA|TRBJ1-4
TGCGCCAGCAGCTTGGCCAGTACTAATGAAAAACTGTTTTTT
CASSLASTNEKLFF
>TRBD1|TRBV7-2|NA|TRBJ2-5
TGTGCCAGCAGCTTAGAGGGGACAGGGGGGCAAGAGACCCAGTACTTC
CASSLEGTGGQETQYF
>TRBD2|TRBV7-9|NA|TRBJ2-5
TGTGCCAGCAGCTTATTTGGCGGGGGGGAGACCCAGTACTTC
CASSLFGGGETQYF
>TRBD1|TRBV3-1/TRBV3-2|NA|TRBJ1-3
TGTGCCAGCAGCCAAGGACAGGGCTGGTTCGGTAGGAACACCATATATTTT
CASSQGQGWFGRNTIYF
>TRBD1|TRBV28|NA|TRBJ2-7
TGTGCCAGCAGATTGGACAGGGGATACGAGCAGTACTTC
CASRLDRGYEQYF
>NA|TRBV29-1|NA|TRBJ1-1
TGCAGCTGTCGGACAGTTAACACTGAAGCTTTCTTT
CSCRTVNTEAFF
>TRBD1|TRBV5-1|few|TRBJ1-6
TGCGCCAGCAGCTTGGCCGTAGTGAGGACAGGGCTCTCACCCCTCCACTTT
CASSLAVVRTGLSPLHF
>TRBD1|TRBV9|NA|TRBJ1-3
TGTGCCAGCAGCGTCGGACAGGGTATCGGAAACACCATATATTTT
CASSVGQGIGNTIYF
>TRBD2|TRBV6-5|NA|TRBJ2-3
TGTGCCAGCAGTTACTCTCGGGGGGATTGGTATTTT
CASSYSRGDWYF
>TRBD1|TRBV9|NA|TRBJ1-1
TGTGCCAGCAGTCGTCAGGGGGCGTCCACTGAAGCTTTCTTT
CASSRQGASTEAFF
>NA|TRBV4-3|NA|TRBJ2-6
TGCGCCAGCAGCATGAAGGGGACTGGGGCCAACGTCCTGACTTTC
CASSMKGTGANVLTF
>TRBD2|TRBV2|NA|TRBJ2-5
TGTGCCAGCAGTGAAAGCGGGAGGAAGGCGACGGGGGAGACCCAGTACTTC
CASSESGRKATGETQYF
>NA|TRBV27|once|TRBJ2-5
TGTGCCAGCAGTCCCCGGGACTCCCGACAAGAGACCCAGTACTTC
CASSPRDSRQETQYF
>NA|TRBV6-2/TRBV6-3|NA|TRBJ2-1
TGTGCCAGCAGTTATCCCCCAGGGGGGCACTACAATGAGCAGTTCTTC
CASSYPPGGHYNEQFF
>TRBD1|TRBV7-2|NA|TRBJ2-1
TGTGCCAGCAGCTTAACCGGGACAGGGGACTACAATGAGCAGTTCTTC
CASSLTGTGDYNEQFF
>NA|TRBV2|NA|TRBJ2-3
TGTGCCAGCATATCTGGCACAGATACGCAGTATTTT
CASISGTDTQYF
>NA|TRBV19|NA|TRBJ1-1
TGTGCCAGTAGGGGGCAGGGGATCACTGAAGCTTTCTTT
CASRGQGITEAFF
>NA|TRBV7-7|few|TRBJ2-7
TGTGCCAGCAGCTTTGATGACAGAAGGAGCTCCTACGAGCAGTACTTC
CASSFDDRRSSYEQYF
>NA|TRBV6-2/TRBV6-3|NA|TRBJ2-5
TGTGCCAGCAGTTACTTTACCCCGTCGGCGGGTACCCAAGAGACCCAGTACTTC
CASSYFTPSAGTQETQYF
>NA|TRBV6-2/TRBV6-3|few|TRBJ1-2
TGTGCCAGCAGTAGCGGCCTTGACTATGGCTACACCTTC
CASSSGLDYGYTF
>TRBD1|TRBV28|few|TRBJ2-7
TGTGCCAGCAGTTTTCAAGGGACAGGGCCCGTCAACTACGAGCAGTACTTC
CASSFQGTGPVNYEQYF
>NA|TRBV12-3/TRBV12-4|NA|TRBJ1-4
TGTGCCAGCAGTTTGTCGGGAGGAGAAAAACTGTTTTTT
CASSLSGGEKLFF
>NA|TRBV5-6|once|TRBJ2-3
TGTGCCAGCAGCCTTAGCATAGATACGCAGTATTTT
CASSLSIDTQYF
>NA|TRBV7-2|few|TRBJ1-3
TGTGCCAGCAGCTTAGGACCACAGACTGGAAACACCATATATTTT
CASSLGPQTGNTIYF
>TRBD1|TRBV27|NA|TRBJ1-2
TGTGCCAGCAGTTGGCGACAGGGGGATGGCTACACCTTC
CASSWRQGDGYTF
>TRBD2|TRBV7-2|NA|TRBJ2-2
TGTGCCAGCAGCTTATACAGCGGGGGGGCGAACACCGGGGAGCTGTTTTTT
CASSLYSGGANTGELFF
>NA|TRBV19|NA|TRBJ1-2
TGTGCCAGTAGTATACGGAGCCAGGGGCTCTATGGCTACACCTTC
CASSIRSQGLYGYTF
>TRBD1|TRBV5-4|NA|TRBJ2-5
TGTGCCAGCAGTTTTTATGGACAGGGGGCAGGGGAGACCCAGTACTTC
CASSFYGQGAGETQYF
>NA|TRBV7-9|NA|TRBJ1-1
TGTGCCAGCAGCTTAGAGATGGGTGGGGCAGGGCTGGGCACTGAAGCTTTCTTT
CASSLEMGGAGLGTEAFF
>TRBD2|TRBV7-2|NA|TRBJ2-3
TGTGCCAGCAGCTTGCAGAGACTAGCGGGGGTATCGGAGTATTTT
CASSLQRLAGVSEYF
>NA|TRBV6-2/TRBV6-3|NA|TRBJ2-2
TGTGCCAGCAGTTACACCATACGGGGGATCTTCACCGGGGAGCTGTTTTTT
CASSYTIRGIFTGELFF
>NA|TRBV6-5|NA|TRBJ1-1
TGTGCCAGCACTAAAGGACTTGAAGCTTTCTTT
CASTKGLEAFF
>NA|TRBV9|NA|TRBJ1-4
TGTGCCAGCAGCGTAGACTTAGGGAGTGGAAAACTGTTTTTT
CASSVDLGSGKLFF
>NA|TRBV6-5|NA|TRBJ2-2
TGTGCCAGCAGTTACGTCGACAGGCCCACCGGGGAGCTGTTTTTT
CASSYVDRPTGELFF
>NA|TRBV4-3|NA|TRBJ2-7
TGCGCCAGCAGCCTGACCCGGGACTCCTACGAGCAGTACTTC
CASSLTRDSYEQYF
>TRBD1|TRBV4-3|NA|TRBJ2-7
TGCGCCAGCAGCCAAGTCTCCCAGGGGGCGAACGAGCAGTACTTC
CASSQVSQGANEQYF
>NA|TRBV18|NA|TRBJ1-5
TGTGCCAGCTCACCACTGCAGGGCCAGCCCCAGCATTTT
CASSPLQGQPQHF
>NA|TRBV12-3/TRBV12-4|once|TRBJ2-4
TGTGCCAGCAGTTTGCCCATCGGGGAAAGGTACTTC
CASSLPIGERYF
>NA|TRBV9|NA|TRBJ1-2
TGTGCCAGCAGCGCCCAAGCAGGGTTCGGCTATGGCTACACCTTC
CASSAQAGFGYGYTF
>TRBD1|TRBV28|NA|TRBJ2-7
TGTGCCAGCAGTCTATGGACAGGAAACTACGAGCAGTACTTC
CASSLWTGNYEQYF
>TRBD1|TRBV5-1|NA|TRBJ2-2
TGCGCCAGCAGCGAGGGACAGGAGAACACCGGGGAGCTGTTTTTT
CASSEGQENTGELFF
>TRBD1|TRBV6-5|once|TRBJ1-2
TGTGCCAGCAGTTACTCCGCAGGGGGCTCTGGCTACACCTTC
CASSYSAGGSGYTF
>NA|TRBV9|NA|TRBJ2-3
TGTGCCAGCAGCGAAACCGGGACTGGATATAGCACAGATACGCAGTATTTT
CASSETGTGYSTDTQYF
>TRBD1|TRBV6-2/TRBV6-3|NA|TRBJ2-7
TGTGCCAGCAGTGGGGGACAGGGTCGCTACGAGCAGTACTTC
CASSGGQGRYEQYF